A single sample gave rise to the 20 T cell receptor beta chains below, sequenced in a study of cytomegalovirus exposure and HLA in healthy donors. Amplification used 60 Vbeta primers and 13 Jbeta primers. Repertoires were generated with immunoSEQ multiplex PCR, while TCRdb's copy carries only in-frame clones and drops some. Here the sample spans around 130,000 clones, roughly four fifths being singletons. Material: PBMCs. The receptors here all came from a male donor in good health and CMV-seropositive.

This clone was counted between two and nine times. The V gene is TRBV10-3, the J gene TRBJ2-3; 9 nucleotides match TRBD2. Germline V gene sequence: CDR1 ENHRY, CDR2 SYGVKD. This CDR3 is built from 15 residues. Trimming removed 3 bases from V and 6 bases from J; junction bases left unmatched: 7. The CDR3 DNA reads as TGTGCCATCAGTGACCCGGGACTAGCAACGGATACGCAGTATTTT. This sequence encodes CAISDPGLATDTQYF.

This chain uses TRBV9 with TRBJ2-7; TRBD1 agrees at 10 bases. The CDR3 contains 16 residues. V lost 4 bases and J lost 0; bases outside the gene matches: 7. Looked up from germline, CDR1 is SGDLS and CDR2 is YYNGEE. CDR3 protein: CASSRGQGEVSYEQYF. The CDR3 coding sequence is TGTGCCAGCAGCCGAGGACAGGGGGAGGTCTCCTACGAGCAGTACTTC.

The table lists this clone with a count of one. The CDR3 reads CASSVASLYNEQFF. The CDR3 nucleotides are TGTGCCAGCAGCGTAGCCTCCCTTTACAATGAGCAGTTCTTC. The rearrangement uses TRBV9 and TRBJ2-1; D unclear. The CDR3 has 14 amino acids. The ends were cut back, 0 bases at V and 4 bases at J, with 8 bases in the middle. CDR1 and CDR2 from the germline V gene are SGDLS and YYNGEE.

This clone came up once. The V and J genes are TRBV7-6 and TRBJ2-7; TRBD1 is a possible D gene (5 bases). Germline CDR1 and CDR2: SGHVS and FNYEAQ. With 4 bases removed from V and 3 bases from J, the gap between germline ends came to 10 bases. The CDR3 spans 13 residues. The chain's CDR3 is CASSSGRGYEQYF. CDR3 in DNA: TGTGCCAGCAGCTCTGGTAGGGGCTACGAGCAGTACTTC.

This clone was observed a handful of times. The genes are TRBV6-1 and TRBJ1-3, with unresolved D. The V gene's germline CDR1 is MNHNS and CDR2 SASEGT. V dropped 4 bases and J dropped 0 bases, with 10 bases sitting between them. The CDR3 is made up of 15 amino acids. Here the CDR3 reads CASSAPGSSGNTIYF. The CDR3 DNA is TGTGCCAGCAGTGCCCCGGGGAGCTCTGGAAACACCATATATTTT.

This sequence joins TRBV6-5 and TRBJ2-5; D is possibly TRBD1 (5 bases). The germline V gene has CDR1 MNHEY and CDR2 SVGAGI. The CDR3 has 14 amino acids. V was shortened by 8 bases and J by 3 bases, with 16 bases between the two germline ends. This CDR3 reads CASGEREGEETQYF. In nucleotides, the CDR3 is TGTGCCAGCGGCGAAAGGGAAGGGGAAGAGACCCAGTACTTC.

The gene calls are TRBV7-2 and TRBJ2-1; unclear D gene. The ends were cut back, 3 bases at V and 9 bases at J, with 6 bases in the middle. Germline V CDR1 and CDR2: SGHTA, FQGNSA. CDR3 length: 11 residues. In DNA form, the CDR3 reads TGTGCCAGCAGCTTCACAATTGAGCAGTTCTTC. Its translation is CASSFTIEQFF.

The J gene is TRBJ2-7, the V gene TRBV6-5, with D perhaps TRBD2 (6 bases). Germline V CDR1 and CDR2: MNHEY, SVGAGI. The CDR3 contains 15 residues. Trimming removed 0 bases from V and 5 bases from J, with 14 bases in between. Here the CDR3 reads CASSYSYGGADEQYF. In DNA, the CDR3 is TGTGCCAGCAGTTACTCGTACGGGGGAGCAGACGAGCAGTACTTC.

This chain links TRBV7-2 with TRBJ2-3, with D possibly being TRBD1 (6 bases). The germline V and J ends were trimmed by 6 bases and 2 bases, with 12 bases remaining between them. The CDR3 contains 14 residues. Germline V gene lookup returns CDR1 SGHTA and CDR2 FQGNSA. CDR3 coding DNA: TGTGCCAGCAGTTTGGCAGGGGACACAGATACGCAGTATTTT. Amino acid sequence: CASSLAGDTDTQYF.

The V gene is TRBV7-9, the J gene TRBJ2-7; TRBD2 matches 11 bases. After removal of 5 bases from V and 13 bases from J, the junction contained 13 bases not matched to a gene. This CDR3 spans 14 amino acids. Germline values: CDR1 SEHNR, CDR2 FQNEAQ (reference sequence). The DNA of the CDR3 is TGTGCCAGCAGCCCCGAACCTCCTAGCGGGGGGCTCTACTTC. Translating it yields CASSPEPPSGGLYF.

The chain's CDR3 is CASSVRRASGRLNTGELFF. As DNA, the CDR3 is TGTGCCAGCAGCGTTCGCCGGGCTAGCGGGAGACTTAACACCGGGGAGCTGTTTTTT. The gene calls are TRBV9 and TRBJ2-2, with 10 bases aligning to TRBD2. The length of the CDR3 is 19 residues. Germline V CDR1 and CDR2: SGDLS, YYNGEE. V shed 2 bases and J 2 bases; nucleotides not matched to a gene: 12.

In its sample, this clone was seen a few times. The rearrangement uses TRBV4-1 and TRBJ2-2; D gene uncertain. The CDR3 spans 14 residues. Per germline, CDR1 MGHRA and CDR2 YSYEKL. Trimming removed 1 base at V and 6 bases at J, with 9 bases between. As DNA, the CDR3 is TGCGCCAGCAGCCAAGGACTGAGCCCCGGGGAGCTGTTTTTT. Amino acids: CASSQGLSPGELFF.

This chain links TRBV12-5 with TRBJ2-2; no clear D. Germline V gives CDR1 LGHNT, CDR2 FRNRAP. The CDR3 runs 13 residues. V lost 4 bases, J lost 5 bases, and 8 bases lay in between. Here the CDR3 reads CASGSPLTGELFF. CDR3 nucleotide sequence: TGTGCTAGTGGTTCCCCCCTGACCGGGGAGCTGTTTTTT.

The CDR3 DNA sequence: TGTGCCAGCAGTGAAGCGGCAGGGGGCTACGAGCAGTACTTC. Residues: CASSEAAGGYEQYF. This chain connects TRBV6-1 to TRBJ2-7; TRBD1 aligns across 7 bases. Looked up from germline, CDR1 is MNHNS and CDR2 is SASEGT. CDR3 length: 14 residues. V lost 0 bases and J lost 3; bases outside the gene matches: 2.

The V and J genes are TRBV6-1 and TRBJ2-3; possibly TRBD1 for D (5 bases). This CDR3 has 16 residues. V lost 4 bases and J 6 bases, leaving 20 bases between the germline ends. Germline V lookup: CDR1 MNHNS, CDR2 SASEGT. CDR3 in DNA: TGTGCCAGCAGTGTTTACAAGGACAATGGGTTGGATACGCAGTATTTT. It is translated as CASSVYKDNGLDTQYF.

Only a few counts were recorded for this clone. The rearrangement uses TRBV19 and TRBJ1-1; no definite D call. Trimming pared 4 bases from V and 2 bases from J, leaving 11 bases between. Looked up from germline, CDR1 is LNHDA and CDR2 is SQIVND (reference sequence). The CDR3 totals 14 residues. CDR3 in DNA: TGTGCCAGTAGTAGTATTCTCGTAAACACTGAAGCTTTCTTT. It translates to CASSSILVNTEAFF.

This rearrangement joins TRBV28 to TRBJ2-7; 11 nucleotides match TRBD2. The V segment lost 7 bases and the J segment 1 base; nucleotides outside the gene matches: 15. This CDR3 region has 18 residues. The germline gives CDR1 MDHEN, CDR2 SYDVKM. CDR3 sequence: CASIPGLAGGTGSYEQYF. CDR3 nucleotide sequence: TGTGCCAGCATTCCCGGGCTAGCGGGAGGAACAGGATCCTACGAGCAGTACTTC.

This clone was picked up one time. J is TRBJ1-5 and V is TRBV15; D ambiguous. The CDR3 has 15 residues. Trimming took 5 bases from V and 1 from J, leaving 12 bases between them. Germline V lookup: CDR1 LNHNV, CDR2 YYDKDF (reference sequence). The CDR3 DNA is TGTGCCACCAGCGGCGGGAGAGGGAGCAATCAGCCCCAGCATTTT. It yields the protein CATSGGRGSNQPQHF.

The chain links TRBV28 to TRBJ2-5; 8 bases fit TRBD1. The CDR3 sequence is 15 residues long. Unmatched junction bases numbered 8, after V lost 7 bases and J lost 1 base. The V gene's germline CDR1 is MDHEN and CDR2 SYDVKM. The CDR3 sequence: CASNSKDRAQETQYF. CDR3 coding DNA: TGTGCCAGCAATTCCAAGGACAGGGCCCAAGAGACCCAGTACTTC.

J is TRBJ1-5 and V is TRBV7-8; D is undetermined. This CDR3 spans 13 amino acids. From germline, CDR1 is SGHVS and CDR2 FQNEAQ. The V end was cut by 5 bases, the J end by 1 base, with 6 bases between. The CDR3 DNA reads as TGTGCCAGCAGCCAGAAAAGCAATCAGCCCCAGCATTTT. Encoded protein: CASSQKSNQPQHF.